The T cell receptor beta chain under discussion was sequenced for a study of blood T cells in healthy people across ages. CDR1 SGHTA and CDR2 FQGNSA come from the germline V gene. This CDR3 is built from 17 residues. The germline V and J ends were trimmed by 1 base and 7 bases, with 19 bases remaining between them. PCR was performed a second time for roughly 7 to 11 cycles using a sample-barcoded 5' primer and a J-beta primer mix. Each TCR beta cDNA got a 12-nucleotide random molecular identifier. MiXCR was run by TCRdb on the 5' RACE reads, yielding one entry per CDR3 protein. The table records around 1,600,000 distinct CDR3 sequences, 35% to 45% of them present only once.

This TCR was sampled from a woman aged 18-29 years in good health. V usage is TRBV7-2 and J usage is TRBJ1-4; no definite D call. Sample: blood. The CDR3 DNA follows: TGTGCCAGCAGCTTAGTTACTTTGGACGCCTGGCCTGAAAAACTGTTTTTT. It translates to CASSLVTLDAWPEKLFF.